Shown below are 27 T cell receptor beta chains from a single sample sequenced in a study of shared clonotypes between healthy human individuals. TCRdb's table, derived via immunoSEQ multiplex PCR, lists solely in-frame clones and lacks some. The sample consists of over 950,000 clones, approximately 75% of them appearing once. Sequencing input: memory CD4+ T cells from PBMCs. Indicated subset: CD45RA-negative fraction. The receptors here all came from a man aged 18 to 30 in good health. Some clones in this sample may be carry-over from other donors' samples.

The chain joins TRBV10-1 to TRBJ1-5; D call uncertain. There are 13 residues in the CDR3. Looked up from germline, CDR1 is WNHNN and CDR2 is SYGVQD (reference sequence). V dropped 5 bases and J dropped 7 bases, with 12 bases sitting between them. The CDR3 DNA reads TGCGCCAGCAGTCAAATTCCCGGGCAGCCCCAGCATTTT. Its protein is CASSQIPGQPQHF.

The chain employs TRBV29-1 and TRBJ2-1; D possibly corresponds to TRBD1 (5 bases). This CDR3 has 12 amino acids. Trimming removed 6 bases from V and 5 bases from J, with 11 bases in between. The germline CDR1 and CDR2 sequences are SQVTM and ANQGSEA. CDR3 sequence reads: CSVLEQDNEQFF. CDR3 bases: TGCAGCGTCCTCGAACAGGACAATGAGCAGTTCTTC.

This clone occurred many times. J is TRBJ1-1 and V is TRBV10-2; TRBD1 is a possible D gene (5 bases). There are 13 residues in the CDR3. Germline V gene data show CDR1 as WSHSY and CDR2 as SAAADI. The ends were cut back, 8 bases at V and 4 bases at J, with 14 bases in the middle. The CDR3 sequence: CASGSGYTTEAFF. CDR3 nucleotides: TGCGCCAGCGGTTCAGGGTATACCACTGAAGCTTTCTTT.

The CDR3 DNA is TGTGCCAGTAGATGGACAGGGGCGATTGTCCGCAATCAGCCCCAGCATTTT. It specifies CASRWTGAIVRNQPQHF. This chain connects TRBV19 to TRBJ1-5, with 9 positions matching TRBD1. J gave up 2 bases and V 6 bases, and 11 bases lay outside the gene matches. The germline CDR1 and CDR2 sequences are LNHDA and SQIVND (reference sequence). CDR3 length equals 17 residues.

The chain employs TRBV6-5 and TRBJ2-6; D remains ambiguous. This CDR3 spans 13 amino acids. Trimming removed 9 bases at V and 0 bases at J, with 6 bases between. CDR1 and CDR2 (germline): MNHEY, SVGAGI. CDR3 sequence reads: CASLSSGANVLTF. The CDR3 DNA sequence: TGTGCCAGTCTGAGCTCTGGGGCCAACGTCCTGACTTTC.

The chain employs TRBV6-1 and TRBJ2-7; D gene ambiguous. The CDR3 loop spans 12 amino acids. CDR1 is MNHNS and CDR2 is SASEGT in the germline V gene. V lost 3 bases and J lost 7, with 10 bases in between. CDR3 nucleotide sequence: TGTGCCAGCAGTGAGCGATACGGGGAGCAGTACTTC. Translated: CASSERYGEQYF.

V is TRBV11-2 and J is TRBJ2-6; 8 bases align to TRBD1. Germline V gene lookup returns CDR1 SGHAT and CDR2 FQNNGV. V gave up 8 bases and J gave up 4 bases; unmatched junction bases: 10. CDR3 size: 16 residues. The CDR3 DNA sequence: TGTGCCAGCTCCGAGCAGGGGGCGCTAGGGGCCAACGTCCTGACTTTC. It is translated as CASSEQGALGANVLTF.

This chain connects TRBV28 to TRBJ2-7; 14 bases agree with TRBD2. This CDR3 spans 19 amino acids. V trimming: 3 bases; J trimming: 1 base; junction bases outside the gene matches: 11. Germline V gives CDR1 MDHEN, CDR2 SYDVKM. CDR3 DNA: TGTGCCAGCAGTTTTTCTTGGGGGACTAGCGGGAGTTCGTCCTACGAGCAGTACTTC. As protein: CASSFSWGTSGSSSYEQYF.

The chain is built from TRBV7-3 and TRBJ1-2; D gene unclear. Germline values: CDR1 SGHTA, CDR2 FQGTGA. Trimming removed 1 base from V and 3 bases from J, with 9 bases in between. The CDR3 runs to 14 residues. CDR3 region: CASSLIAADYGYTF. The CDR3 region has the DNA TGTGCCAGCAGCTTAATCGCGGCTGACTATGGCTACACCTTC.

As to this clone: Other DNA sequences within the sample encode an identical CDR3. This rearrangement joins TRBV30 to TRBJ2-7; 8 positions match TRBD1. From germline, CDR1 is GTSNPN and CDR2 SVGIG (reference sequence). CDR3 length equals 12 residues. V lost 5 bases to trimming and J lost 4 bases; unmatched junction nucleotides: 4. The CDR3 is CAWGQGGYEQYF. CDR3 in DNA: TGTGCCTGGGGACAGGGCGGGTACGAGCAGTACTTC.

The J gene is TRBJ2-3, the V gene TRBV18; D is undetermined. The germline V gene has CDR1 KGHSH and CDR2 LQKENI. The V and J ends lost 2 bases and 6 bases respectively, with 12 bases between them. The CDR3 consists of 14 residues. The CDR3 sequence: CASSPSETRDTQYF. For the CDR3, the DNA is TGTGCCAGCTCACCATCCGAAACAAGGGATACGCAGTATTTT.

The V call is TRBV30, the J call TRBJ1-6, with TRBD1 as a possible D gene (6 bases). The CDR3 runs to 13 residues. V lost 5 bases and J lost 8, with 13 bases in between. Germline V gene sequence: CDR1 GTSNPN, CDR2 SVGIG (reference sequence). The CDR3 sequence is CAWAKQGDSPLHF. DNA for the CDR3: TGTGCCTGGGCTAAACAGGGAGATTCACCCCTCCACTTT.

The chain recombines TRBV5-6 with TRBJ2-7; D may be TRBD2 (6 bases). Germline V gives CDR1 SGHDT, CDR2 YYEEEE. V lost 4 bases, J lost 5 bases, and 16 bases lay in between. The CDR3 is 14 residues long. CDR3 in DNA: TGTGCCAGCAGCGACGCGGGGTACGTTGACGAGCAGTACTTC. The encoded protein is CASSDAGYVDEQYF.

This chain connects TRBV28 to TRBJ1-1; no clear D. Germline CDR1 and CDR2: MDHEN and SYDVKM. V lost 5 bases and J lost 1, with 11 bases in between. The CDR3 is 14 residues long. In DNA, the CDR3 is TGTGCCAGCAGTCCCGAGTTGGGGAACACTGAAGCTTTCTTT. Amino acids: CASSPELGNTEAFF. The variable domain in full, with the rest retrieved from reference TRBV28 and TRBJ1-1, is DVKVTQSSRYLVKRTGEKVFLECVQDMDHENMFWYRQDPGLGLRLIYFSYDVKMKEKGDIPEGYSVSREKKERFSLILESASTNQTSMYLCASSPELGNTEAFFGQGTRLTVV.

The CDR3 coding sequence is TGTGCCAGCAAGTCGGGGTCCTTCAATCAGCCCCAGCATTTT. This translates into CASKSGSFNQPQHF. This sequence joins TRBV6-5 and TRBJ1-5; D uncertain. CDR1 is MNHEY, CDR2 SVGAGI, per germline. The CDR3 has 14 residues. V lost 7 bases and J 3 bases, leaving 13 bases between the germline ends.

The chain joins TRBV7-3 to TRBJ2-3; D perhaps matches TRBD1 (5 bases). V was pared by 0 bases and J by 2 bases, with 9 bases between. The CDR3 runs 15 residues. The germline CDR1 and CDR2 sequences are SGHTA and FQGTGA. The CDR3, as DNA: TGTGCCAGCAGCTTAACTGCAGGGTTCACAGATACGCAGTATTTT. Its translation is CASSLTAGFTDTQYF.

V and J are TRBV5-4 and TRBJ2-5; TRBD1 matches at 7 bases. Germline-derived CDR1 and CDR2 are SGHNT and YYREEE (reference sequence). This CDR3 has 15 residues. The J segment lost 3 bases and the V segment lost 2 bases, leaving 7 bases of the junction unmatched. The CDR3 spells CASSFVGQPKETQYF. The DNA of the CDR3 is TGTGCCAGCAGCTTTGTGGGACAGCCAAAAGAGACCCAGTACTTC.

The chain has TRBV6-5 and TRBJ2-3, with D unclear. Germline V CDR1 and CDR2: MNHEY, SVGAGI. The germline V and J ends were trimmed by 2 bases and 11 bases, with 20 bases remaining between them. This CDR3 has 15 residues. The CDR3 DNA follows: TGTGCCAGCAGTTACCGCCCAGGCCCCCTGATTTTGCAGTATTTT. Encoded protein: CASSYRPGPLILQYF.

The chain carries TRBV7-3 and TRBJ2-1, with 11 bases matching TRBD2. The CDR3 is made up of 17 amino acids. With 2 bases clipped from V and 9 bases from J, the junction kept 12 bases outside the gene matches. The germline CDR1 and CDR2 sequences are SGHTA and FQGTGA. The CDR3 nucleotides are TGTGCCAGCAGCTTAGAGACTAGCGGGATTCGGAGGGGTGAGCAGTTCTTC. It codes for CASSLETSGIRRGEQFF.

In this sample, this clone turned up once. V gene TRBV2 combines with J gene TRBJ1-5; the D is unclear. This CDR3 contains 13 residues. The ends were cut back, 8 bases at V and 3 bases at J, with 11 bases in the middle. The V gene's germline CDR1 is SNHLY and CDR2 FYNNEI. The CDR3 sequence is CASELGANQPQHF. CDR3 sequence (DNA): TGTGCCAGCGAGCTGGGAGCCAATCAGCCCCAGCATTTT. Combining the CDR3 with reference TRBV2 and TRBJ1-5 gives the whole variable domain EPEVTQTPSHQVTQMGQEVILRCVPISNHLYFYWYRQILGQKVEFLVSFYNNEISEKSEIFDDQFSVERPDGSNFTLKIRSTKLEDSAMYFCASELGANQPQHFGDGTRLSIL.

V gene TRBV5-8 combines with J gene TRBJ1-5; no definite D call. V dropped 8 bases and J dropped 4 bases, with 7 bases sitting between them. CDR1 is SGHTS, CDR2 YDEGEE, per germline. The CDR3 contains 11 residues. The DNA of the CDR3 is TGTGCCAGTCAGCAAAATCAGCCCCAGCATTTT. Encoded protein: CASQQNQPQHF.

The chain joins TRBV7-8 to TRBJ2-7; 10 bases fit TRBD1. CDR1 SGHVS and CDR2 FQNEAQ come from the germline V gene. Trimming took 5 bases from V and 4 from J; bases not matched to a gene: 11. This CDR3 contains 16 residues. This CDR3 reads CASSPRDRGTLYEQYF. The CDR3 coding sequence is TGTGCCAGCAGCCCCCGGGACAGGGGCACCCTGTACGAGCAGTACTTC.

The chain uses TRBV5-1 and TRBJ1-5; the D is unclear. Germline lookup yields CDR1 SGHRS and CDR2 YFSETQ. The CDR3 sequence is 15 residues long. V was cut by 0 bases and J by 3 bases, with 10 bases left in between. The CDR3 nucleotides are TGCGCCAGCAGCTTGGGAGTAAGTCACAATCAGCCCCAGCATTTT. It translates to CASSLGVSHNQPQHF.

The J gene is TRBJ1-2, the V gene TRBV7-9; D is ambiguous. The germline V gene encodes CDR1 SEHNR and CDR2 FQNEAQ (reference sequence). V lost 5 bases to trimming and J lost 4 bases, with 14 bases between them. This CDR3 has 14 amino acids. For the CDR3, the DNA is TGTGCCAGCAGCCGCGGGGAGGAATCCTATGGCTACACCTTC. Residues: CASSRGEESYGYTF. The full variable domain, completed using reference TRBV7-9 and TRBJ1-2, is DTGVSQNPRHKITKRGQNVTFRCDPISEHNRLYWYRQTLGQGPEFLTYFQNEAQLEKSRLLSDRFSAERPKGSFSTLEIQRTEQGDSAMYLCASSRGEESYGYTFGSGTRLTVV.

The chain uses TRBV18 and TRBJ2-7, with D perhaps TRBD1 (6 bases). V was pared by 3 bases and J by 5 bases, with 20 bases between. CDR3 length equals 16 residues. Germline CDR1 KGHSH, CDR2 LQKENI. For the CDR3, the DNA is TGTGCCAGCTCACCCCTTCCCCCGGGACAAAGGGACGAGCAGTACTTC. It yields the protein CASSPLPPGQRDEQYF.

As regards this clone: The same CDR3 also results from other DNA sequences found in this sample. The CDR3 loop reads CATSREGNYGYTF. The CDR3 DNA reads TGTGCCACCAGCAGAGAGGGAAACTATGGCTACACCTTC. V usage is TRBV15 and J usage is TRBJ1-2; D gene unclear. CDR1 and CDR2 from the germline V gene are LNHNV and YYDKDF (reference sequence). CDR3 size: 13 residues. Deletions cut 0 bases from V and 2 bases from J, with 4 bases between. Using reference TRBV15 and TRBJ1-2 for the parts outside the CDR3, the full variable domain is DAMVIQNPRYQVTQFGKPVTLSCSQTLNHNVMYWYQQKSSQAPKLLFHYYDKDFNNEADTPDNFQSRRPNTSFCFLDIRSPGLGDTAMYLCATSREGNYGYTFGSGTRLTVV.

The V and J genes are TRBV28 and TRBJ2-3, with D uncertain. The CDR3 spans 11 residues. The germline V gene has CDR1 MDHEN and CDR2 SYDVKM. With 4 bases removed from V and 8 bases from J, the gap between germline ends came to 7 bases. CDR3 protein: CASSSEGTQYF. The CDR3 bases are TGTGCCAGCAGTTCGGAAGGTACGCAGTATTTT.